These T cell receptor beta chains were read from a single sample in a study of CXCR3-negative and CXCR3-positive naive CD8 T cells. For each CDR3 protein, TCRdb gives one entry from its re-call of the 5' RACE reads, without DNA. This repertoire includes about 130,000 distinct CDR3 sequences. The sample consisted of naive CXCR3- CD8+ T cells from blood. The source is a human donor in good health. Some clones in this sample may be carry-over from other donors' samples. Both conserved end residues are part of each CDR3.

J gene	V gene	CDR3 protein
TRBJ1-2	TRBV28	CASRPGTSSPYGYTF
TRBJ1-2	TRBV7-3	CASSPGAMVYGYTF
TRBJ2-1	TRBV6-2/TRBV6-3	CASSLTGSHNEQFF
TRBJ2-2	TRBV29-1	CSVPGHHEGTGELFF
TRBJ2-7	TRBV6-6	CASSYSTRGNEQYF
TRBJ1-6	TRBV12-3/TRBV12-4	CASSLSARDSPLHF
TRBJ1-4	TRBV15	CATSLRDRGPEKLFF
TRBJ2-7	TRBV4-3	CASSQVRGLYEQYF
TRBJ2-7	TRBV28	CATSGGRNDRGSYEQYF
TRBJ1-3	TRBV15	CATSRTSPQRGNTIYF
TRBJ2-7	TRBV20-1	CSASPPRDSYEQYF
TRBJ1-2	TRBV29-1	CSVEGLDYGYTF
TRBJ2-7	TRBV6-2/TRBV6-3	CASCPSTYEQYF
TRBJ2-7	TRBV25-1	CASGQGAYEQYF
TRBJ2-7	TRBV15	CATSRDRGGDEQYF
TRBJ2-1	TRBV7-9	CASSLVSQGNNEQFF